Listed below are T cell receptor beta chains from one sample, sequenced in a study of Ad26.COV2.S vaccination and SARS-CoV-2 variants. Only in-frame clones appear in the TCRdb table, and some are missing; sequencing was by immunoSEQ multiplex PCR. The table records some 190,000 clones, around nine tenths of them present only once. Material: peripheral blood, obtained after recovery from COVID-19. These receptors all come from a human donor who had recovered from COVID-19. Each CDR3 is given with its conserved first and last residue. The order of the fields is D gene, V gene, J gene, clone size, CDR3 DNA, CDR3 protein. A D gene is named only where the DNA matches it firmly. Clone size appears in some rows only: once, few, many, or a class for an expanded clone.

D: .
V: TRBV5-6
J: TRBJ2-7
size: .
DNA: TGTGCCAGCAGCTCAGCGACCTTGTCGGCAACCGAGCAGTACTTC
CDR3: CASSSATLSATEQYF

D: .
V: TRBV10-3
J: TRBJ1-5
size: .
DNA: TGTGCCATCAGTGTGGGCTTTAATAGCAATCAGCCCCAGCATTTT
CDR3: CAISVGFNSNQPQHF

D: TRBD1
V: TRBV5-1
J: TRBJ2-7
size: .
DNA: TGCGCCAGCAGCCAGGGACAGGGGGCGCTCAGAGGGAACGAGCAGTACTTC
CDR3: CASSQGQGALRGNEQYF

D: .
V: TRBV6-5
J: TRBJ2-7
size: once
DNA: TGTGCCAGCAGTTACGGACAGATTTTCTACGAGCAGTACTTC
CDR3: CASSYGQIFYEQYF

D: .
V: TRBV20-1
J: TRBJ1-2
size: .
DNA: TGCAGTGCTAGTCTTGGAAACTATGGCTACACCTTC
CDR3: CSASLGNYGYTF

D: TRBD1
V: TRBV27
J: TRBJ2-7
size: .
DNA: TGTGCCAGCGGAACCACACAGGGGCCCGCGGGCTACGAGCAGTACTTC
CDR3: CASGTTQGPAGYEQYF

D: .
V: TRBV19
J: TRBJ1-1
size: .
DNA: TGTGCCAGTAGCAGGACGGGCCCTACGAACACTGAAGCTTTCTTT
CDR3: CASSRTGPTNTEAFF

D: TRBD2
V: TRBV6-1
J: TRBJ2-1
size: .
DNA: TGTGCCAGCAGTGAACTTTTAGCGGGAGTTAGGGGATACAATGAGCAGTTCTTC
CDR3: CASSELLAGVRGYNEQFF

D: TRBD2
V: TRBV7-9
J: TRBJ2-3
size: .
DNA: TGTGCCAGCACCGACCCGGCTAGCGGGAGTCGGGATACGCAGTATTTT
CDR3: CASTDPASGSRDTQYF

D: TRBD1
V: TRBV19
J: TRBJ1-2
size: .
DNA: TGTGCCAGTAGTATGGCCGGGACAGAAGCTAACTATGGCTACACCTTC
CDR3: CASSMAGTEANYGYTF

D: TRBD1
V: TRBV5-1
J: TRBJ2-7
size: .
DNA: TGCGCCAGCAGCTTTGACAGGGCCCACGAGCAGTACTTC
CDR3: CASSFDRAHEQYF

D: .
V: TRBV18
J: TRBJ1-5
size: .
DNA: TGTGCCAGCTCGATTAGTGAAACGGTTCAGCCCCAGCATTTT
CDR3: CASSISETVQPQHF

D: .
V: TRBV5-6
J: TRBJ1-1
size: .
DNA: TGTGCCAGCAGCTTGGGCAGTCGGGCCTACCTTGAAGCTTTCTTT
CDR3: CASSLGSRAYLEAFF